Below, 5 T cell receptor beta chains from the same sample are listed, as sequenced in a study of T-cell memory formation after mild COVID-19. TCRdb used MiXCR to reprocess the 5' RACE reads, holding one entry per CDR3 protein. Of about 350,000 distinct CDR3 sequences listed, 12% to 15% were seen once; the top ten hold roughly 20%. Sequenced: PBMCs or a T cell subset sorted from them (not recorded which). The receptors here all came from a man younger than 35 who had mild COVID-19 (a few samples of this study predate the infection). Cell type and time point are not known.

The rearrangement uses TRBV6-2 or TRBV6-3 and TRBJ2-4; D may be TRBD2 (6 bases). CDR3 length: 16 residues. CDR1 and CDR2 (germline): MNHEY, SVGEGT. V dropped 5 bases and J dropped 2 bases, with 16 bases sitting between them. The CDR3 coding sequence is TGTGCCAGCAGTCCGATAGCGGATCCGACCAAAAACATTCAGTACTTC. It specifies CASSPIADPTKNIQYF.

This clonotype was recorded many times. The chain couples TRBV28 to TRBJ2-7, with D possibly TRBD2 on 5 matching bases. V lost 4 bases and J lost 2, with 6 bases in between. This CDR3 region has 12 residues. The germline V gene encodes CDR1 MDHEN and CDR2 SYDVKM. The CDR3 bases are TGTGCCAGCAGTTCCGGGACCTACGAGCAGTACGTC. Encoded protein: CASSSGTYEQYV.

This clonotype showed up many times. The genes are TRBV10-3 and TRBJ2-3, with a tentative D call TRBD2 (6 bases). The CDR3 has 13 residues. Trimming left V 11 bases short and J 5 bases short, with 17 bases between. Germline assignment: CDR1 ENHRY and CDR2 SYGVKD. CDR3 region: CAHTGELRDTQYF. In DNA, the CDR3 is TGTGCCCACACGGGGGAGCTTAGAGATACGCAGTATTTT.

The chain links TRBV7-9 to TRBJ2-2, with D perhaps matching TRBD1 (6 bases). CDR3 length equals 15 residues. V gave up 7 bases and J gave up 6 bases, with 18 bases separating them. The germline gives CDR1 SEHNR, CDR2 FQNEAQ (reference sequence). Here the CDR3 reads CASIDRTRGPGELFF. CDR3 coding DNA: TGTGCCAGCATCGACAGGACTCGCGGGCCCGGGGAGCTGTTTTTT.

In its sample, this clonotype was seen many times. V gene TRBV4-1 combines with J gene TRBJ2-3; the match to TRBD2 covers 16 bases. The CDR3 is made up of 18 amino acids. Per the germline V gene, CDR1 is MGHRA and CDR2 is YSYEKL. Trimming at V came to 1 base and at J to 4 bases, leaving 5 bases not matched to a gene. For the CDR3, the DNA is TGCGCCAGCAGCCAAGCGGGACTAGCGGGGGGGCGCGCAGATACGCAGTATTTT. Its protein product is CASSQAGLAGGRADTQYF.